Sequencing of this T cell receptor beta chain was carried out in a study of T cells in Graves' hyperthyroidism and ophthalmopathy (dated by TCRdb to 2018 to 2020). Regarding the research as a whole: Peripheral blood samples were taken at initial diagnosis, before any treatment was given. After blood sampling, hyperthyroidism patients were treated with methimazole at a starting dose of 30 mg daily, and ophthalmopathy patients were treated with high-dose intravenous methylprednisolone. For training and testing, the approximately 97 patients in the discovery cohort were randomly divided in a 7:3 ratio. To identify distinguishing TCR V-J signatures, a discovery cohort of about a hundred patients was used, comprising 40 to 45 with Graves' ophthalmopathy and around 60 with stable Graves' hyperthyroidism. In addition, the study compared T-cell repertoires in thyroid tissue and in blood from 6 or 7 Graves' hyperthyroidism patients. The paper describes TCR Vbeta CDR3 sequencing of 120 to 150 peripheral blood samples, made up of roughly 40 ophthalmopathy patients, some 76 hyperthyroidism patients and about 17 progressor patients. Prospective prediction of ophthalmopathy was tested in an independent validation cohort consisting of some 19 hyperthyroidism patients and approximately 16 patients who later progressed to ophthalmopathy. The full study reports these points: A 13 V-J signature model separated ophthalmopathy from stable hyperthyroidism, with over 85% sensitivity and 81.08% specificity in cross-validation and 80%/75% in testing. Blood samples also contained most of the expanded thyroid clonotypes (frequency above 0.001), which suggests that blood repertoires may reflect thyroid immune responses. In validation, progression to ophthalmopathy was predicted by the model with roughly 71% sensitivity and 72% to 85% specificity, a median of 6.5 months before onset. No statistical method was used to fix the sample size in advance, and group allocation was not hidden from the investigators.

Stable Graves' hyperthyroidism was defined as no progression to ophthalmopathy during 18 months of follow-up. Hyperthyroidism patients were newly diagnosed, with disease duration under 2 months, and aged 18 to 65 years. The study excluded patients with uncontrolled infections, other autoimmune diseases, pregnancy or lactation. Diagnoses were based on clinical symptoms, serum thyroxine and TRAb, thyroid ultrasound and orbital computed tomography. PBMCs were separated from 7.5 to 10 ml of fresh peripheral blood using Ficoll-Paque density gradient centrifugation. Trizol reagent was used to extract total RNA, and RNA quality was then checked on an Agilent 2100 Bioanalyzer. Amplification of TCR beta CDR3 regions was carried out from RNA transcripts. A first-round RT-PCR of the TCR CDR3 used the HTBI primer set with the Qiagen OneStep RT-PCR kit. Libraries were constructed in a second round of multiplex PCR, after which size selection and purification were carried out. Paired-end sequencing of the libraries was performed with 100 bp reads on an Illumina HiSeq2000. In the paper's pipeline: SOAPnuke was used to process the raw data, with reads discarded if the reads contained adapters or uncalled bases, had a mean Phred below 15, or lacked an exact constant-primer or identifier match. COPE v1.2.5 was used to merge the high-quality paired reads, and each unique nucleotide sequence was defined as a clonotype. Clonotypes were aligned to IMGT TRBV, TRBD and TRBJ reference segments using MiTCR v1.1. Analysis was restricted to V-J combinations with a frequency above 0.0001, which covered 98% to 99.2% of repertoires. The TCS score was defined as the ratio of F50 (clonal expansion) to E x V (chaos), calculated using BLOSUM62-based TCRdist between CDR3 peptides within each V-J. Welch's t-statistics and random forest reduced just over 500 V-J features to roughly 13, which were used in a naive Bayes classifier (R e1071). TCRdb applied fastp at Q25 and MiXCR to the public reads, then kept only in-frame beta chains. Rows with one shared CDR3 protein collapse into an entry with the most common genes and DNA. The V and J calls, along with clone size, are taken from TCRdb and not from the paper's own processing. The sample includes some 400,000 distinct CDR3 sequences, with around 14% observed a single time. Roughly 11% of the sample rests with the top ten.

V loses 0 bases of germline sequence and J loses 6 bases, and the interval between the two ends is 4 bases. Taken from cysteine to phenylalanine, the CDR3 has 12 residues. CDR3 DNA is the only sequence kept; it has 36 bases, read in frame from the first base. Sequences SGHRS (CDR1) and YFSETQ (CDR2) are obtained from the germline V gene. In regard to this clonotype: Its antigen remains unidentified. There are no base qualities to consult, and no much larger clone falls within one base.

Specimen: blood. This sequence was found in a woman aged 55-70 years with Graves' hyperthyroidism. Recombination joined TRBV5-1 with TRBJ2-1, with no reliable assignment of the D segment. For the CDR3, the sequence is CASSLGVNEQFF. The sequence in DNA is TGCGCCAGCAGCTTGGGGGTCAATGAGCAGTTCTTC. With all but the CDR3 taken from the reference TRBV5-1 and TRBJ2-1 genes, the full variable domain is: KAGVTQTPRYLIKTRGQQVTLSCSPISGHRSVSWYQQTPGQGLQFLFEYFSETQRNKGNFPGRFSGRQFSNSRSEMNVSTLELGDSALYLCASSLGVNEQFFGPGTRLTVL.